This TCR beta chain was recorded in a study of T-cell reconstitution after alpha-beta-depleted transplantation in children. For TCRbeta, the library was prepared with unique molecular identifiers. Via MiXCR, TCRdb re-called the PCR reads, giving one row per CDR3 protein. The sample has roughly 200,000 distinct CDR3 sequences; approximately 6.6% are singletons. With 2 bases removed from V and 3 bases from J, the gap between germline ends came to 11 bases. The germline CDR1 and CDR2 sequences are SGHKS and YYEKEE (reference sequence). CDR3 length equals 14 residues. This clonotype has a count of ten or more.

The chain combines TRBV5-5 with TRBJ1-1; D is unclear. Sequenced material: PBMCs from the stem cell graft donor, taken from the stem cell graft. The sequence was collected from a human donor who donated a stem cell graft to a child with Wiskott-Aldrich syndrome. The DNA of the CDR3 is TGTGCCAGCAGCTTAATGGTGCAGGACACTGAAGCTTTCTTT. Translation gives CASSLMVQDTEAFF. Using reference TRBV5-5 and TRBJ1-1 for the parts outside the CDR3, the full variable domain is DAGVTQSPTHLIKTRGQQVTLRCSPISGHKSVSWYQQVLGQGPQFIFQYYEKEERGRGNFPDRFSARQFPNYSSELNVNALLLGDSALYLCASSLMVQDTEAFFGQGTRLTVV.